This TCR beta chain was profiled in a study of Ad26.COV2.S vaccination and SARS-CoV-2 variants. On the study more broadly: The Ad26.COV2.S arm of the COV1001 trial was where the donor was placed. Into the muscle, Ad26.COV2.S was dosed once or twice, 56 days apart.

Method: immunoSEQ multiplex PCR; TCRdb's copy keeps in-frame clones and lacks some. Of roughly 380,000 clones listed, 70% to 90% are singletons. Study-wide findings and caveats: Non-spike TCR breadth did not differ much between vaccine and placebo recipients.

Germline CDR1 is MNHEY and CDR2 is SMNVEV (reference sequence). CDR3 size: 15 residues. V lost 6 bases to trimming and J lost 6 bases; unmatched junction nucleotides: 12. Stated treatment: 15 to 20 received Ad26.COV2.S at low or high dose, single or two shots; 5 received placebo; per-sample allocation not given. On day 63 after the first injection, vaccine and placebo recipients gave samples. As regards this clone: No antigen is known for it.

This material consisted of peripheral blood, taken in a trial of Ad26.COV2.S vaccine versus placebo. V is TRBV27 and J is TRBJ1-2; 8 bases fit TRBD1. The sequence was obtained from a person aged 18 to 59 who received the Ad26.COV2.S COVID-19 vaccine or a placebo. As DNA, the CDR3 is TGTGCCAGCAGAAAAACAGGGGGGCGCGGAGATGGCTACACCTTC. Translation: CASRKTGGRGDGYTF.